A single sample is the source of the 25 T cell receptor beta chains below, sequenced in a study of blood T cell repertoires in COVID-19. The data were produced by immunoSEQ multiplex PCR, yet TCRdb's version contains in-frame clones alone and is incomplete. The profile shows about 220,000 clones, around 90% of them singletons. Sequencing was performed on PBMCs or T cells enriched from blood (not recorded which). These receptors came from a man aged 30 to 45 who had been exposed to COVID-19.

V usage is TRBV6-2 or TRBV6-3 and J usage is TRBJ2-7; D not certain. Per the germline V gene, CDR1 is MNHEY and CDR2 is SVGEGT. This CDR3 is 12 amino acids long. V lost 4 bases, J lost 0 bases, and 4 bases lay in between. The CDR3 DNA follows: TGTGCCAGCAGTTTAAACTCCTACGAGCAGTACTTC. The encoded protein is CASSLNSYEQYF.

V usage is TRBV7-2 and J usage is TRBJ2-7; TRBD2 matches 8 bases. Germline values: CDR1 SGHTA, CDR2 FQGNSA. The CDR3 is made up of 14 amino acids. With 2 bases clipped from V and 3 bases from J, the junction kept 3 bases outside the gene matches. CDR3 region: CASSLREGSYEQYF. CDR3 coding DNA: TGTGCCAGCAGCTTACGGGAGGGAAGCTACGAGCAGTACTTC.

The CDR3 DNA sequence: TGTGCCAGTGCCCCAGGTGCAGAATCCTACGAGCAGTACTTC. It translates to CASAPGAESYEQYF. The V and J genes are TRBV19 and TRBJ2-7; D is ambiguous. Deletions cut 8 bases from V and 1 base from J, with 15 bases between. This CDR3 has 14 amino acids. The germline V gene encodes CDR1 LNHDA and CDR2 SQIVND (reference sequence).

This clone turned up a few times. In DNA, the CDR3 is TGTGCCAGCGCGGGGGGAGGGGACACTGAAGCTTTCTTT. Protein sequence: CASAGGGDTEAFF. This chain connects TRBV5-4 to TRBJ1-1, with TRBD1 as a possible D gene (5 bases). Per the germline V gene, CDR1 is SGHNT and CDR2 is YYREEE (reference sequence). The CDR3 is 13 residues long. V was trimmed by 7 bases and J by 3 bases, leaving 13 bases between them.

The rearrangement joins TRBV7-2 to TRBJ1-5, with no clear D. Trimming pared 1 base from V and 0 bases from J, leaving 10 bases between. Germline V gene sequence: CDR1 SGHTA, CDR2 FQGNSA. The CDR3 loop spans 16 amino acids. The CDR3 DNA sequence: TGTGCCAGCAGCTTAGTCGGGTCATATAGCAATCAGCCCCAGCATTTT. It codes for CASSLVGSYSNQPQHF. Looking up the rest from reference TRBV7-2 and TRBJ1-5 gives the full variable domain: GAGVSQSPSNKVTEKGKDVELRCDPISGHTALYWYRQSLGQGLEFLIYFQGNSAPDKSGLPSDRFSAERTGGSVSTLTIQRTQQEDSAVYLCASSLVGSYSNQPQHFGDGTRLSIL.

The chain is built from TRBV5-1 and TRBJ2-3; 8 bases align to TRBD1. This CDR3 has 14 residues. Germline values: CDR1 SGHRS, CDR2 YFSETQ. J gave up 5 bases and V 7 bases, and 9 bases lay outside the gene matches. CDR3 sequence: CASFRDRRGDTQYF. CDR3 coding DNA: TGCGCCAGCTTCCGGGACAGGCGGGGAGATACGCAGTATTTT.

This chain links TRBV7-8 with TRBJ2-3; 15 bases agree with TRBD2. The CDR3 is 15 amino acids. V shed 6 bases, J shed 7 bases, and the junction held 5 bases outside the gene matches. Germline V gene data show CDR1 as SGHVS and CDR2 as FQNEAQ. The CDR3 sequence is CASSEGLAGGYTQYF. The CDR3 coding sequence is TGTGCCAGCAGTGAGGGACTAGCGGGGGGATATACGCAGTATTTT.

This chain connects TRBV10-3 to TRBJ2-5; TRBD2 agrees at 7 bases. Trimming took 11 bases from V and 4 from J; bases not matched to a gene: 13. Germline-derived CDR1 and CDR2 are ENHRY and SYGVKD. The CDR3 consists of 14 residues. The CDR3 loop is CAASTSQSGETQYF. DNA of the CDR3: TGTGCCGCCTCGACTAGCCAGAGTGGAGAGACCCAGTACTTC.

The chain uses TRBV12-5 and TRBJ2-7, with D possibly matching TRBD1 (6 bases). In germline, CDR1 is LGHNT, CDR2 FRNRAP. The CDR3 runs to 14 residues. V was shortened by 7 bases and J by 3 bases, with 16 bases between the two germline ends. The CDR3 sequence: CASAQGGSYYEQYF. The CDR3 DNA sequence: TGTGCTAGTGCTCAAGGGGGTAGTTACTACGAGCAGTACTTC.

The rearrangement links TRBV27 to TRBJ2-7, with 8 nucleotides matching TRBD1. Per the germline V gene, CDR1 is MNHEY and CDR2 is SMNVEV (reference sequence). The CDR3 is made up of 16 amino acids. Trimming at V came to 6 bases and at J to 4 bases, leaving 14 bases not matched to a gene. This CDR3 reads CASRARDRGAPYEQYF. The CDR3 nucleotides are TGTGCCAGCAGGGCAAGAGACAGGGGCGCACCTTACGAGCAGTACTTC.

The chain recombines TRBV29-1 with TRBJ1-6, with 7 positions matching TRBD1. This CDR3 has 13 amino acids. Looked up from germline, CDR1 is SQVTM and CDR2 is ANQGSEA. Germline trimming cut 6 bases from V and 4 bases from J; bases unmatched to any gene: 3. The CDR3 DNA is TGCAGCGTGATGACAGGGTATAATTCACCCCTCCACTTT. Residues: CSVMTGYNSPLHF.

The gene calls are TRBV4-1 and TRBJ2-3, with TRBD2 matching 7 bases. This CDR3 has 15 amino acids. Germline V CDR1 and CDR2: MGHRA, YSYEKL. Germline trimming cut 4 bases from V and 1 base from J; bases unmatched to any gene: 5. The chain's CDR3 is CASSLRLAGTDTQYF. In DNA form, the CDR3 reads TGCGCCAGCAGCCTAAGACTAGCTGGCACAGATACGCAGTATTTT.

The chain joins TRBV6-4 to TRBJ2-1; 9 bases align to TRBD2. The CDR3 length is 18 residues. The J segment lost 0 bases and the V segment lost 4 bases, leaving 10 bases of the junction unmatched. The germline V gene encodes CDR1 MRHNA and CDR2 SNTAGT. CDR3 loop: CASSVSRGGRGSYNEQFF. The CDR3 DNA sequence: TGTGCCAGCAGTGTGTCGCGGGGGGGCCGGGGCTCCTACAATGAGCAGTTCTTC.

This chain uses TRBV2 with TRBJ2-2, with TRBD2 matching 10 bases. This CDR3 spans 15 amino acids. The germline V gene has CDR1 SNHLY and CDR2 FYNNEI. The V and J ends lost 6 bases and 5 bases, in that order; junction bases with no gene match: 6. The CDR3: CASRELAGVTGELFF. The CDR3 DNA reads as TGTGCCAGCAGGGAGCTAGCGGGGGTTACCGGGGAGCTGTTTTTT.

This chain connects TRBV2 to TRBJ1-6; D is perhaps TRBD1 (5 bases). The V and J ends lost 5 bases and 9 bases respectively, with 14 bases between them. CDR3 length equals 14 residues. CDR1 and CDR2 from the germline V gene are SNHLY and FYNNEI. CDR3 bases: TGTGCCAGCAGTCGGCAGGGAATAATTTCACCCCTCCACTTT. Protein: CASSRQGIISPLHF.

This CDR3 is CASSRNRGTEAFF. The CDR3 DNA sequence: TGTGCCAGCAGCCGTAACAGGGGCACTGAAGCTTTCTTT. This sequence joins TRBV5-4 and TRBJ1-1; TRBD1 matches at 7 bases. Germline values: CDR1 SGHNT, CDR2 YYREEE (reference sequence). The CDR3 is 13 residues long. V shed 4 bases and J 4 bases; nucleotides not matched to a gene: 4.

V gene TRBV19 combines with J gene TRBJ2-1, with TRBD2 identical over 10 bases. V gave up 5 bases and J gave up 7 bases; unmatched junction bases: 8. The germline V gene has CDR1 LNHDA and CDR2 SQIVND (reference sequence). The CDR3 extends over 15 amino acids. CDR3 nucleotide sequence: TGTGCCAGTAGTGTAGGAGCGGGGGGGACTAATGAGCAGTTCTTC. Translated, it gives CASSVGAGGTNEQFF. Looking up the rest from reference TRBV19 and TRBJ2-1 gives the full variable domain: DGGITQSPKYLFRKEGQNVTLSCEQNLNHDAMYWYRQDPGQGLRLIYYSQIVNDFQKGDIAEGYSVSREKKESFPLTVTSAQKNPTAFYLCASSVGAGGTNEQFFGPGTRLTVL.

This rearrangement joins TRBV19 to TRBJ1-5; maybe TRBD1 (6 bases). Germline lookup yields CDR1 LNHDA and CDR2 SQIVND (reference sequence). Trimming shortened V by 3 bases and J by 8 bases, and 8 bases separated the two germline ends. The CDR3 length is 12 residues. The CDR3 sequence: CASSISGEPQHF. DNA for the CDR3: TGTGCCAGTAGTATTTCAGGGGAGCCCCAGCATTTT.

The chain recombines TRBV5-5 with TRBJ1-5, with a possible D match to TRBD1 (6 bases). CDR1 is SGHKS, CDR2 YYEKEE, per germline (reference sequence). The ends were cut back, 2 bases at V and 0 bases at J, with 9 bases in the middle. The CDR3 has 15 amino acids. The CDR3 DNA is TGTGCCAGCAGCTTCAGGGGTAGTAGCAATCAGCCCCAGCATTTT. Translated: CASSFRGSSNQPQHF.

J is TRBJ2-7 and V is TRBV6-5; maybe TRBD2 (5 bases). Deletions cut 8 bases from V and 2 bases from J, with 16 bases between. The germline CDR1 and CDR2 sequences are MNHEY and SVGAGI. This CDR3 is 14 amino acids long. The CDR3 sequence: CASDRFGMPYEQYF. The CDR3 region has the DNA TGTGCCAGCGATCGCTTCGGGATGCCCTACGAGCAGTACTTC.

The chain couples TRBV7-8 to TRBJ2-3; D is possibly TRBD2 (6 bases). V was cut by 1 base and J by 4 bases, with 18 bases left in between. CDR1 is SGHVS, CDR2 FQNEAQ, per germline. This CDR3 contains 17 residues. CDR3 sequence: CASSLGLGGYNPDTQYF. CDR3 sequence (DNA): TGTGCCAGCAGCTTAGGTCTCGGGGGTTATAATCCAGATACGCAGTATTTT.

This chain uses TRBV7-9 with TRBJ2-4, with TRBD1 matching over 9 bases. The CDR3 is made up of 13 amino acids. With V trimmed by 4 bases and J by 8 bases, 3 bases remained unmatched. The germline CDR1 and CDR2 sequences are SEHNR and FQNEAQ (reference sequence). This CDR3 reads CASSWTGVDIQYF. CDR3 coding DNA: TGTGCCAGCAGCTGGACAGGGGTAGACATTCAGTACTTC.

This sequence joins TRBV7-9 and TRBJ1-4, with D maybe TRBD1 (5 bases). The CDR3 consists of 15 residues. Germline lookup yields CDR1 SEHNR and CDR2 FQNEAQ (reference sequence). V lost 4 bases to trimming and J lost 8 bases, with 17 bases between them. The CDR3 region is CASSSPQGFYEKLFF. The CDR3 nucleotides read TGTGCCAGCAGCTCCCCCCAGGGATTTTACGAAAAACTGTTTTTT.

The V and J genes are TRBV3-1 (or the pseudogene TRBV3-2) and TRBJ2-7, with 8 bases lining up with TRBD2. The germline gives CDR1 LGHDT, CDR2 YNNKEL (reference sequence). The V segment lost 6 bases and the J segment 9 bases; nucleotides outside the gene matches: 10. The CDR3 length is 13 residues. CDR3 DNA sequence: TGTGCCAGCAGTCCCTCCGGGAGGGGCTTGCAGTACTTC. Translated: CASSPSGRGLQYF.

V usage is TRBV11-2 and J usage is TRBJ1-2; unclear D gene. This CDR3 comprises 14 residues. The V and J ends lost 4 bases and 2 bases respectively, with 11 bases between them. CDR1 SGHAT and CDR2 FQNNGV come from the germline V gene. The CDR3 loop reads CASSSSRQNYGYTF. In DNA form, the CDR3 reads TGTGCCAGCAGCTCATCGCGGCAGAACTATGGCTACACCTTC.